Listed here is a single T cell receptor beta chain. Its target is not known. This sample is drawn from a study of cytomegalovirus exposure and HLA in healthy donors. Germline values: CDR1 SGHNT, CDR2 YYREEE (reference sequence). J lost 4 bases, V lost 0 bases, and 4 bases had no gene match. This CDR3 has 15 residues. Whole-study findings and limits: Roughly even sequencing depth across donors was the assumption behind the presence/absence analyses. In a later analysis, donors in an Asian-associated ancestry cluster reportedly had fewer N-insertions in productive TCRs than the cohort mean. Analysis was carried out at a later point, and it linked a missense DCLRE1C variant to TCR beta V- and J-gene trimming. The likely explanation for a cluster of highly shared sequence variants was sequencing artifact.

Amplification used 60 Vbeta primers and 13 Jbeta primers. Libraries were prepared by immunoSEQ multiplex PCR; TCRdb keeps only in-frame clonotypes and omits some of them. Among fewer than 200,000 clones listed, roughly 78% were seen once. Sequenced: PBMCs. The gene calls are TRBV5-4 and TRBJ2-1, with 7 bases aligning to TRBD1. This TCR was recovered from a man aged 35 to 55 in good health and CMV-seropositive. CDR3 sequence reads: CASSLEGGPYNEQFF. Written as DNA, the CDR3 is TGTGCCAGCAGCTTGGAAGGGGGCCCGTACAATGAGCAGTTCTTC.